The T cell receptor beta chain under discussion was sequenced for a study of blood T cell repertoires in COVID-19. As for the study in general: Spain, Italy and the United States supplied samples that represented acute and convalescent COVID-19. PBMCs, B-cell-depleted T cells, or T cells provided the cDNA or gDNA that made up the material.

This clone has a handful of counts. Authors' methods: The authors estimated nucleated cell counts from reference gene primer amplification. Measured with immunoSEQ multiplex PCR; TCRdb has only the in-frame clones, and not every one. D and trimming were read from the DNA, whereas the V and J calls and clone size are those reported in that table. The sample includes roughly 110,000 clones, around 78% of them seen just once. The V and J ends lost 5 bases and 0 bases respectively, with 17 bases between them. The CDR3 length is 17 residues. CDR1 LNHDA and CDR2 SQIVND come from the germline V gene (reference sequence). Seattle researchers signed up patients amid active infection and tracked them longitudinally.

The chain recombines TRBV19 with TRBJ1-5, with a weak D call TRBD1 (6 bases). Sequenced sample: peripheral blood. This TCR came from a man older than 75 with COVID-19, enrolled during active disease. The CDR3 here is CASSLFSDSYSNQPQHF. The CDR3 DNA reads TGTGCCAGTAGTCTCTTTTCGGACAGCTATAGCAATCAGCCCCAGCATTTT.